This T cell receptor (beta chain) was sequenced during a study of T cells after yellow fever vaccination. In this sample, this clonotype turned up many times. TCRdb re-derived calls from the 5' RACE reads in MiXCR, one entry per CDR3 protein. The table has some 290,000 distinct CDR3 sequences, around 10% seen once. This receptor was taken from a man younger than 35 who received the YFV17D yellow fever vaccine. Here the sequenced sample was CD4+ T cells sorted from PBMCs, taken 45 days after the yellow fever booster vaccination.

The CDR3 DNA is TGCGCCAGCAGCCAAGAACATTCCGGGGGAGCCCTTTGGAATGAGCAGTTCTTC. Amino acid sequence: CASSQEHSGGALWNEQFF. The chain couples TRBV4-3 to TRBJ2-1; TRBD2 might be the D (6 bases). Germline V gives CDR1 LGHNA, CDR2 YSLEER. V was shortened by 0 bases and J by 7 bases, with 22 bases between the two germline ends. The CDR3 runs 18 residues.